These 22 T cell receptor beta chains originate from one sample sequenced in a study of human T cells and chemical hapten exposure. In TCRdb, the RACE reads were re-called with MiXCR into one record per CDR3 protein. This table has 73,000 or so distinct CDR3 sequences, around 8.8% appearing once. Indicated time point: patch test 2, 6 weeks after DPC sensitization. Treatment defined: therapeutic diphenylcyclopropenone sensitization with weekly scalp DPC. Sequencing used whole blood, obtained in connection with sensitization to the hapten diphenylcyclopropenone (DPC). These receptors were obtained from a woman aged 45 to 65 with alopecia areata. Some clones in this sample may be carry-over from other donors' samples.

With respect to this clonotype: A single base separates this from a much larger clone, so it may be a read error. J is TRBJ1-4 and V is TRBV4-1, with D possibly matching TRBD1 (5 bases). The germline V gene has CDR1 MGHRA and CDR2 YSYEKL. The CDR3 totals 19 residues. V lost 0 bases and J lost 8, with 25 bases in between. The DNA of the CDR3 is TGCGCCAGCAGCCAAGATGAAGAACAGGTCTCCGTCTTATGGGAAAAACTGTTTTTT. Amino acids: CASSQDEEQVSVLWEKLFF.

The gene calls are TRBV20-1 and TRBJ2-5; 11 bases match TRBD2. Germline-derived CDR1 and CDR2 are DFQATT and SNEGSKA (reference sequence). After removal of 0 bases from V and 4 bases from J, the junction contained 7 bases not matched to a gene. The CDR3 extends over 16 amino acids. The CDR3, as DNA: TGCAGTGCTAGAGACCTAGCGGGAGGCCGAGGAGAGACCCAGTACTTC. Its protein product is CSARDLAGGRGETQYF.

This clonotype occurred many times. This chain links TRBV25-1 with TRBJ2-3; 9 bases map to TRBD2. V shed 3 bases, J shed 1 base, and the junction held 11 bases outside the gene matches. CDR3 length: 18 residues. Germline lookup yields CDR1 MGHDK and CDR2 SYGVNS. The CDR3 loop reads CASSDPFVASGGTDTQYF. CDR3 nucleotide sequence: TGTGCCAGCAGTGATCCCTTCGTCGCTAGCGGGGGCACAGATACGCAGTATTTT. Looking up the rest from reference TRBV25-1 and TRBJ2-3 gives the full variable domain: EADIYQTPRYLVIGTGKKITLECSQTMGHDKMYWYQQDPGMELHLIHYSYGVNSTEKGDLSSESTVSRIRTEHFPLTLESARPSHTSQYLCASSDPFVASGGTDTQYFGPGTRLTVL.

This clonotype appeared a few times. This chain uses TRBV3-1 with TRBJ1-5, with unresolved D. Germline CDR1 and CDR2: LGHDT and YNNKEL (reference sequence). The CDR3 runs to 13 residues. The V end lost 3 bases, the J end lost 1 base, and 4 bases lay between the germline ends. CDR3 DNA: TGTGCCAGCAGCCAGTGGAGCAATCAGCCCCAGCATTTT. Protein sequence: CASSQWSNQPQHF. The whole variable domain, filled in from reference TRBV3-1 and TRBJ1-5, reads DTAVSQTPKYLVTQMGNDKSIKCEQNLGHDTMYWYKQDSKKFLKIMFSYNNKELIINETVPNRFSPKSPDKAHLNLHINSLELGDSAVYFCASSQWSNQPQHFGDGTRLSIL.

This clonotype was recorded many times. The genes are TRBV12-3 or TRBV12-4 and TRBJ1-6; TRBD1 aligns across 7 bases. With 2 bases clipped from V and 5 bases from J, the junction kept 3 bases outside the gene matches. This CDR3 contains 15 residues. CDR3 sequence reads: CASSLTGADNSPLHF. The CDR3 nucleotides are TGTGCCAGCAGTTTAACAGGGGCGGATAATTCACCCCTCCACTTT.

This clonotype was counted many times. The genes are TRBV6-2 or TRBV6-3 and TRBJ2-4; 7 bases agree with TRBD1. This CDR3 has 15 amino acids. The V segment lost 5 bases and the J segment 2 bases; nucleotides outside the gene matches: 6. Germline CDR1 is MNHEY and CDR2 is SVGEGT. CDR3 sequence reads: CASSQRTGPKNIQYF. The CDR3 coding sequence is TGTGCCAGCAGTCAGCGGACAGGACCCAAAAACATTCAGTACTTC.

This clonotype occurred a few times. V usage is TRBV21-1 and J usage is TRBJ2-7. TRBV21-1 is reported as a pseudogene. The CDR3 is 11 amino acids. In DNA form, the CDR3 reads TGTGCCAGCAGCAAAGCGAACGAGCAGTACTTC. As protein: CASSKANEQYF.

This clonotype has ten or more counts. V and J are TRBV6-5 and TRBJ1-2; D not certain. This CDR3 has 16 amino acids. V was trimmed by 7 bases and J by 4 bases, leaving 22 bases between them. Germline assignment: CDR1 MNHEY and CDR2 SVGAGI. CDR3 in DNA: TGTGCCAGCACAAGGAGGGCAGGTACCTCAAGCTATGGCTACACCTTC. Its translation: CASTRRAGTSSYGYTF.

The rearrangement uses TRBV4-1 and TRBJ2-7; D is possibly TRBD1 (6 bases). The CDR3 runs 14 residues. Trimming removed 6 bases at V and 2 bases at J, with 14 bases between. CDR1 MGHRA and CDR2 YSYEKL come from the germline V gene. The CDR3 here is CASSGTPGPYEQYF. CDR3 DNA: TGCGCCAGCAGTGGGACACCGGGCCCCTACGAGCAGTACTTC.

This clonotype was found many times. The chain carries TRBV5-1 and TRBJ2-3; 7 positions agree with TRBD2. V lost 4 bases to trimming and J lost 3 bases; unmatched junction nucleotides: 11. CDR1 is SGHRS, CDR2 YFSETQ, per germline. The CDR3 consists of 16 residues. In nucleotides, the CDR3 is TGCGCCAGCAGCCATAACATAGCGGGCCCGACAGATACGCAGTATTTT. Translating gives CASSHNIAGPTDTQYF.

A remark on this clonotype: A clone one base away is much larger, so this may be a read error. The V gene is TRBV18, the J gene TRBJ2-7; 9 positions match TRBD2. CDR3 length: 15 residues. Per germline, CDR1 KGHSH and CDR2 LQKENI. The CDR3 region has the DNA TGTGCCAGCTCACCACCACTAGCGGGTACCTACGAGCTGTACTTC. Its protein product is CASSPPLAGTYELYF.

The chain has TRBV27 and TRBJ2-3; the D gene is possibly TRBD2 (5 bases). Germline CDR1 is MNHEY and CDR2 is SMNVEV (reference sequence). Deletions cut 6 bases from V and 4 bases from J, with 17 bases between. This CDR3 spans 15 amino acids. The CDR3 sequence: CASRAFQGGSDTQYF. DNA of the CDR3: TGTGCCAGCAGAGCTTTCCAAGGAGGCTCAGATACGCAGTATTTT.

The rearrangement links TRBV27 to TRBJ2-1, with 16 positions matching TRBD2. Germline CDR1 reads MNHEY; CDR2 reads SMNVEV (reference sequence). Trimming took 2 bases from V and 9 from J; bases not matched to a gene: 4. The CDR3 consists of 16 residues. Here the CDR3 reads CASSLKGLAGGVEQFF. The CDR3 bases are TGTGCCAGCAGTTTAAAGGGACTAGCGGGGGGGGTTGAGCAGTTCTTC.

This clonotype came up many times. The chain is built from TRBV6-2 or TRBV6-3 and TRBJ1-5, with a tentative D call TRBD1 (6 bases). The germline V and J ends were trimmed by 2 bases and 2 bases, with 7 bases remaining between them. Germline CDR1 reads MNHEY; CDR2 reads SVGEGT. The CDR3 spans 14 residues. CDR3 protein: CASSYEGGNQPQHF. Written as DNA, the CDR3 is TGTGCCAGCAGTTACGAGGGGGGCAATCAGCCCCAGCATTTT.

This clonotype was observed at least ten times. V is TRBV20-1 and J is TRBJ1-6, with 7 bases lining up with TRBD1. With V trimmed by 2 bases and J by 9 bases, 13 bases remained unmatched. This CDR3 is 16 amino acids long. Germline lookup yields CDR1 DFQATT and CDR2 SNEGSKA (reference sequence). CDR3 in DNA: TGCAGTGCTAGAAAAACAGGGGATGTGGTGGTTTCACCCCTCCACTTT. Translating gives CSARKTGDVVVSPLHF.

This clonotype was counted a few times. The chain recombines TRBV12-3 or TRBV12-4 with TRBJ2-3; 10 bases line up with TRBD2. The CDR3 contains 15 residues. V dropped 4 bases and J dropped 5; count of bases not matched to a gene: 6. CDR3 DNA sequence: TGTGCCAGCAGTTCTAGCGGGAGTGGGTTAGATACGCAGTATTTT. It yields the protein CASSSSGSGLDTQYF.

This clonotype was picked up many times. The DNA of the CDR3 is TGCAGTGCTAGAGCTAGCGGGAGGCACAATGAGCAGTTCTTC. This encodes CSARASGRHNEQFF. The chain couples TRBV20-1 to TRBJ2-1, with 11 positions matching TRBD2. CDR3 length equals 14 residues. Unmatched junction bases numbered 1, after V lost 1 base and J lost 5 bases. Germline values: CDR1 DFQATT, CDR2 SNEGSKA (reference sequence).

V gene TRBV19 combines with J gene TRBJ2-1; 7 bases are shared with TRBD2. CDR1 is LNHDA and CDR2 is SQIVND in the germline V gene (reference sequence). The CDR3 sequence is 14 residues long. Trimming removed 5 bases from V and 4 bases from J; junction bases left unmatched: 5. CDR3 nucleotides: TGTGCCAGTAGTCCTAGCGGCATATACAATGAGCAGTTCTTC. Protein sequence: CASSPSGIYNEQFF.

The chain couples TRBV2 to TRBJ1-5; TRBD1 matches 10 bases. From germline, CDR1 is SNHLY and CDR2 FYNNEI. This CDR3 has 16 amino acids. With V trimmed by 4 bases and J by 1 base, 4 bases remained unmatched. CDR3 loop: CASSGGTGASNQPQHF. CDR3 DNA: TGTGCCAGCAGTGGGGGGACAGGGGCGAGCAATCAGCCCCAGCATTTT.

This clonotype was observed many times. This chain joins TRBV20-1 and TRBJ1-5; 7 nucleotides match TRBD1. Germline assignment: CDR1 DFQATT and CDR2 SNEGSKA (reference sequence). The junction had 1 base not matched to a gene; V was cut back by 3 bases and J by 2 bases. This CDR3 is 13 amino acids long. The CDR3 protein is CSASTGGNQPQHF. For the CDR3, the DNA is TGCAGTGCTAGCACAGGGGGCAATCAGCCCCAGCATTTT.

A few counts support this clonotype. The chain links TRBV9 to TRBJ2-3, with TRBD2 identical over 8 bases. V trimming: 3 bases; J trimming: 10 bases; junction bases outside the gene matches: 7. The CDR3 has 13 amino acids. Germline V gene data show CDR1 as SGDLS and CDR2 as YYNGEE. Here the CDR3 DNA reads TGTGCCAGCAGCGGGCCGGGACTAGACGCGCAGTATTTT. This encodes CASSGPGLDAQYF.

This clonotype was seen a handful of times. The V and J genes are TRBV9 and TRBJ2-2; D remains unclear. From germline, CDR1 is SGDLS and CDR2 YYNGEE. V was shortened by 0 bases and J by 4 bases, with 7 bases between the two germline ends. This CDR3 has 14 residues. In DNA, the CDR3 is TGTGCCAGCAGCGTAGGGGGTGGCACCGGGGAGCTGTTTTTT. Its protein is CASSVGGGTGELFF.